The T cell receptor (beta chain) under discussion was sequenced for a study of T cell responses to AZD1222 COVID-19 vaccine. The analysis combined second doses at about 4 or about 12 weeks. A remark on this clone: The antigen remains unidentified.

Generated by immunoSEQ multiplex PCR, the TCRdb table keeps only in-frame clones and is missing some. The sample has tens of thousands of clones, about nine tenths seen once; the top ten hold under 1.5%. Study-wide points: Compared with day 0, the breadth and depth of the Spike-specific TCR repertoire rose significantly after two doses of AZD1222. A mostly white British donor set with more females was recruited, and clonal diversity was possibly underestimated. Seropositive at baseline were only a handful of AZD1222 recipients.

V lost 6 bases and J lost 4, with 15 bases in between. The CDR3 is 14 amino acids. The germline gives CDR1 MDHEN, CDR2 SYDVKM. The chain carries TRBV28 and TRBJ1-2; D is ambiguous. This specimen consisted of peripheral blood, obtained 28 days after the second AZD1222 dose. The sequence derives from an adult who received the AZD1222 COVID-19 vaccine. CDR3 residues: CASSRPTSGYGYTF. The CDR3 DNA sequence: TGTGCCAGCAGCCGACCCACATCTGGCTATGGCTACACCTTC.